The next 2 T cell receptor beta chains were all read from a single sample in a study of T cells in Graves' hyperthyroidism and ophthalmopathy. It was RNA transcripts that yielded the amplified TCR beta CDR3 regions. TCR CDR3 regions were first amplified by RT-PCR with HTBI primers. Each CDR3 protein gets one entry after TCRdb re-called the multiplex PCR reads with MiXCR. This sample carries around 350,000 distinct CDR3 sequences, approximately 25% of them seen once, and the ten largest clones take over 70%. Sequences were obtained from blood. These receptors originate from a man aged 45 to 65 with Graves' hyperthyroidism.

This clonotype came up a few times. The chain uses TRBV20-1 and TRBJ2-3; D unclear. Germline V gene lookup returns CDR1 DFQATT and CDR2 SNEGSKA (reference sequence). V lost 6 bases to trimming and J lost 2 bases, with 12 bases between them. The CDR3 is 13 residues long. The CDR3 is CSAPPRTTDTQYF. The CDR3 region has the DNA TGCAGTGCCCCGCCGAGGACCACAGATACGCAGTATTTT.

This clonotype has a handful of counts. The gene calls are TRBV12-3 or TRBV12-4 and TRBJ2-7; 12 nucleotides align to TRBD2. V was pared by 4 bases and J by 5 bases, with 9 bases of the junction left unmatched. The CDR3 spans 16 residues. CDR3 in amino acids: CASSWDLAGGPNEQYF. Written as DNA, the CDR3 is TGTGCCAGCAGTTGGGATCTAGCGGGAGGGCCCAACGAGCAGTACTTC.